Detailed here is one T cell receptor (beta chain). Its antigen is currently unknown. This sample stems from a study of shared clonotypes between healthy human individuals. Study-wide results and caveats: The study's rarefaction showed incomplete sorted-subset sequencing despite large depth.

Here immunoSEQ multiplex PCR was the method, and the copy in TCRdb shows in-frame clones only, minus some. The sample records about 2 million clones, 85% to 95% being singletons. The investigators split CD4+ cells into a CD45RA+ naive subset and a CD45RA-negative memory subset. Germline CDR1 reads DFQATT; CDR2 reads SNEGSKA (reference sequence). The CDR3 runs 11 residues. V was pared by 6 bases and J by 14 bases, with 10 bases of the junction left unmatched. The chain carries TRBV20-1 and TRBJ2-1; 7 positions match TRBD2. The sample was naive CD4+ T cells sorted from blood. Subset indicated: CD45RA+ positively selected. The TCR sequence derives from a man between 18 and 29 years old in good health. CDR3 coding DNA: TGCAGTGCCACACCCGGGACTAAGGAGTTCTTC. This translates into CSATPGTKEFF.